The clone carrying this T cell receptor beta chain turned up a few times. This entry is derived from a study of T cells after yellow fever vaccination. Study overall: Preparation of the low-cell-number fractions used SMART-Seq v4 Ultra Low Input.

The TCR cDNA carried a universal primer site and UMIs from 5'RACE template switching. TCRdb re-called the 5' RACE reads through MiXCR, storing one row per CDR3 protein. The repertoire has some 320,000 distinct CDR3 sequences, 4.1% of them found once; the top ten carry around 24%. This receptor was taken from a man aged 18 to 29 who received the YFV17D yellow fever vaccine. The sequencing used PBMCs, collected 5 days after the yellow fever booster vaccination.

CDR3 amino acids: CASSSRGQRGRGEQFF. In nucleotides, the CDR3 is TGTGCCAGCTCATCAAGAGGGCAGCGGGGCCGGGGTGAGCAGTTCTTC. The chain is built from TRBV18 and TRBJ2-1, with 7 positions matching TRBD2. The germline V gene encodes CDR1 KGHSH and CDR2 LQKENI. V lost 5 bases, J lost 9 bases, and 16 bases stayed unmatched. The CDR3 is 16 residues long. The full variable domain, completed using reference TRBV18 and TRBJ2-1, is NAGVMQNPRHLVRRRGQEARLRCSPMKGHSHVYWYRQLPEEGLKFMVYLQKENIIDESGMPKERFSAEFPKEGPSILRIQQVVRGDSAAYFCASSSRGQRGRGEQFFGPGTRLTVL.